This T cell receptor (beta chain) was recovered during a study of blood T cell repertoires in COVID-19. On the study more broadly: Nucleic acid was either cDNA or gDNA, and it came from T cells, B-cell-depleted T cells, or PBMCs.

Some clones are missing from TCRdb's copy, which holds only in-frame ones; the method was immunoSEQ multiplex PCR. The sample has around 160,000 clones; 80% to 90% are singletons. V lost 1 base and J 3 bases, leaving 12 bases between the germline ends. CDR3 size: 15 residues. CDR1 is SGHDN, CDR2 FVKESK, per germline. The source is a human donor in a cohort sampled during active COVID-19. J is TRBJ1-2 and V is TRBV14; weak D call: TRBD1 (5 bases). Sequencing was performed on peripheral blood. The CDR3 nucleotides read TGTGCCAGCAGCCAAGTCGCCAGGGCGGACTATGGCTACACCTTC. Its translation: CASSQVARADYGYTF.